These T cell receptor beta chains were read from a single sample in a study of OX40 agonist ivuxolimab in advanced cancers. Sequenced by immunoSEQ multiplex PCR; TCRdb stores in-frame clones only, minus some. The data hold tens of thousands of clones, with over 80% observed a single time. The sample here was CD4+ or CD8+ T cells sorted from blood, taken in a trial of the OX40 agonist ivuxolimab. The receptors come from an adult with an advanced solid tumor such as melanoma, head and neck, liver or kidney cancer. The CDR3 runs from the conserved cysteine through the conserved F or W. A D gene is named only where the DNA matches it firmly. Clone size is given for some rows only: seen once, a few or many times, or a class if the clone is expanded.

d_gene,v_gene,j_gene,abundance,CDR3aa,CDR3nt
.,TRBV7-9,TRBJ2-6,once,CASSLGGASGANVLTF,TGTGCCAGCAGCTTAGGGGGGGCCTCTGGGGCCAACGTCCTGACTTTC
TRBD2,TRBV5-1,TRBJ2-7,.,CASSLVGAGWIEQYF,TGCGCCAGCAGCTTGGTCGGAGCGGGATGGATCGAGCAGTACTTC
TRBD2,TRBV10-1,TRBJ2-7,.,CASSVPSASGRRYEQYF,TGCGCCAGCAGTGTCCCCTCGGCTAGCGGGAGGCGTTACGAGCAGTACTTC
TRBD2,TRBV10-3,TRBJ2-3,.,CAISVRGVADTQYF,TGTGCCATCAGTGTCCGGGGGGTCGCAGATACGCAGTATTTT
.,TRBV14,TRBJ2-1,.,CASSPGLALEQFF,TGTGCCAGCAGCCCCGGGCTAGCTCTTGAGCAGTTCTTC
.,TRBV12-5,TRBJ2-7,once,CASGQLLGLDRRVEQYF,TGTGCTAGTGGTCAGCTCTTGGGATTGGACAGGAGGGTCGAGCAGTACTTC
.,TRBV6-1,TRBJ1-5,.,CASSEIGWGGQPQHF,TGTGCCAGCAGTGAAATAGGGTGGGGGGGTCAGCCCCAGCATTTT
TRBD2,TRBV27,TRBJ2-1,.,CASSFSPGGLPVYNEQFF,TGTGCCAGCAGTTTCTCGCCGGGAGGACTCCCGGTTTACAATGAGCAGTTCTTC
.,TRBV2,TRBJ2-7,.,CASSTGHEQYF,TGTGCCAGCAGTACAGGGCACGAGCAGTACTTC
.,TRBV4-1,TRBJ1-6,.,CASSLAGYNSPLHF,TGCGCCAGCAGCCTCGCGGGATATAATTCACCCCTCCACTTT
.,TRBV10-3,TRBJ2-3,.,CAIRSGTIVDTQYF,TGTGCCATCAGGTCCGGGACAATTGTAGATACGCAGTATTTT
.,TRBV30,TRBJ1-1,few,CAWMMNTEAFF,TGTGCCTGGATGATGAACACTGAAGCTTTCTTT
.,TRBV6-5,TRBJ2-2,.,CASSRGTGELFF,TGTGCCAGCAGCAGAGGGACCGGGGAGCTGTTTTTT
.,TRBV7-6,TRBJ1-4,.,CASSPRGGDEKLFF,TGTGCCAGCAGCCCTAGGGGAGGTGATGAAAAACTGTTTTTT
.,TRBV7-9,TRBJ1-1,.,CASTRLVQEGSEAFF,TGTGCCAGCACCCGCTTAGTCCAGGAGGGCTCTGAAGCTTTCTTT
.,TRBV5-5,TRBJ1-1,.,CASSLSGAMAAEAFF,TGTGCCAGCAGCTTGTCTGGCGCCATGGCCGCTGAAGCTTTCTTT
.,TRBV4-1,TRBJ2-1,.,CASSPRLESSYNEQFF,TGCGCCAGCAGCCCCCGACTGGAGAGCTCCTACAATGAGCAGTTCTTC
.,TRBV18,TRBJ2-7,.,CASSPDYEQYF,TGTGCCAGCTCACCAGACTACGAGCAGTACTTC
.,TRBV5-4,TRBJ2-5,.,CASSYNADSQETQYF,TGTGCCAGCAGCTATAATGCGGACAGCCAAGAGACCCAGTACTTC
.,TRBV6-6,TRBJ1-1,.,CASSYSTGVNTEAFF,TGTGCCAGCAGTTACTCGACAGGAGTTAACACTGAAGCTTTCTTT
TRBD1,TRBV27,TRBJ1-1,.,CASSLTGGATEAFF,TGTGCCAGCAGTTTAACAGGGGGGGCAACTGAAGCTTTCTTT
.,TRBV5-1,TRBJ1-2,.,CASSPSTDTYGYTF,TGCGCCAGCAGCCCCTCGACAGACACCTATGGCTACACCTTC
TRBD1,TRBV5-1,TRBJ2-7,.,CASSRDRVYEQYF,TGCGCCAGCAGCCGGGACAGGGTGTACGAGCAGTACTTC
.,TRBV28,TRBJ1-1,.,CASSTGQSNTEAFF,TGTGCCAGCAGCACAGGACAGTCGAACACTGAAGCTTTCTTT
.,TRBV19,TRBJ2-5,.,CAREVLRHVKSQETQYF,TGTGCCAGAGAAGTATTAAGGCACGTCAAGAGCCAAGAGACCCAGTACTTC